This record concerns one T cell receptor beta chain sequence. Original processing methods: Amplifying reference gene primers gave estimates of nucleated cell counts. Repertoires were generated with immunoSEQ multiplex PCR, while TCRdb's copy carries only in-frame clones and drops some. Clonal size and the V and J genes are those of that table, whereas D and trimming came from the DNA. This repertoire shows around 85,000 clones, almost 90% found once; its top ten account for roughly 4%. The data are from a study of blood T cell repertoires in COVID-19. Study in general: Samples of COVID-19 (acute and convalescent) were obtained from the United States, Italy and Spain. PBMCs, B-cell-depleted T cells, or T cells were the source of the cDNA or gDNA that made up the material.

This CDR3 region has 19 residues. V shed 3 bases and J 5 bases; nucleotides not matched to a gene: 18. Germline V gene lookup returns CDR1 MDHEN and CDR2 SYDVKM. The V gene is TRBV28, the J gene TRBJ2-1; 8 bases match TRBD2. The sequence was obtained from a woman of 80 years or more with active or convalescent COVID-19. Material for sequencing was peripheral blood. CDR3 bases: TGTGCCAGCAGTTTGTGGAATAGATCAGGCGGGAGGACTAACAATGAGCAGTTCTTC. Amino acid sequence: CASSLWNRSGGRTNNEQFF.